A single sample is the source of the 21 T cell receptor beta chains below, sequenced in a study of blood T cell repertoires in COVID-19. Here immunoSEQ multiplex PCR was the method, and the copy in TCRdb shows in-frame clones only, minus some. The repertoire consists of roughly 240,000 clones, with 85% occurring once and the leading ten covering 5.1%. Specimen: peripheral blood. All receptors derive from a man between 50 and 59 years old with COVID-19, enrolled during active disease.

The chain recombines TRBV7-9 with TRBJ2-1, with 9 bases lining up with TRBD2. The trim removed 5 bases at V and 5 bases at J, leaving 4 bases unmatched. The CDR3 spans 14 residues. Germline assignment: CDR1 SEHNR and CDR2 FQNEAQ (reference sequence). DNA of the CDR3: TGTGCCAGCAGCCTCAGCGGGGGGAACAATGAGCAGTTCTTC. This gives the protein CASSLSGGNNEQFF.

The rearrangement joins TRBV27 to TRBJ1-2; no reliable D call. Trimming took 6 bases from V and 8 from J, leaving 16 bases between them. The length of the CDR3 is 13 residues. Looked up from germline, CDR1 is MNHEY and CDR2 is SMNVEV (reference sequence). In DNA form, the CDR3 reads TGTGCCAGCAGGTTGAGCGGGTCCGGGGGCTACACCTTC. Residues: CASRLSGSGGYTF.

The chain is built from TRBV15 and TRBJ2-5; 9 bases are shared with TRBD2. CDR3 length: 18 residues. CDR1 and CDR2 from the germline V gene are LNHNV and YYDKDF (reference sequence). Trimming at V came to 0 bases and at J to 1 base, leaving 9 bases not matched to a gene. The CDR3 here is CATSRDLRRGGLQETQYF. CDR3 bases: TGTGCCACCAGCAGAGATTTACGGCGGGGGGGCCTCCAAGAGACCCAGTACTTC.

The rearrangement uses TRBV5-4 and TRBJ2-2; the match to TRBD1 covers 8 bases. Trimming at V came to 4 bases and at J to 5 bases, leaving 7 bases not matched to a gene. CDR1 is SGHNT, CDR2 YYREEE, per germline (reference sequence). The CDR3 totals 15 residues. In DNA, the CDR3 is TGTGCCAGCAGCCGCCCCGGACAGGGAACCGGGGAGCTGTTTTTT. This gives the protein CASSRPGQGTGELFF.

The CDR3 reads CASSEYGSMNTEAFF. In nucleotides, the CDR3 is TGTGCCAGCAGTGAATACGGTTCAATGAACACTGAAGCTTTCTTT. This sequence joins TRBV6-1 and TRBJ1-1; D uncertain. CDR3 length equals 15 residues. Trimming shortened V by 2 bases and J by 0 bases, and 10 bases separated the two germline ends. Germline V gene data show CDR1 as MNHNS and CDR2 as SASEGT.

The chain links TRBV4-1 to TRBJ1-6, with unresolved D. Germline-derived CDR1 and CDR2 are MGHRA and YSYEKL. V lost 0 bases to trimming and J lost 3 bases, with 6 bases between them. This CDR3 region has 15 residues. CDR3 residues: CASSQEGGYNSPLHF. The CDR3 nucleotides read TGCGCCAGCAGCCAAGAAGGCGGCTATAATTCACCCCTCCACTTT.

This chain connects TRBV2 to TRBJ2-5; D might be TRBD2 (6 bases). V lost 7 bases, J lost 5 bases, and 14 bases lay in between. Germline lookup yields CDR1 SNHLY and CDR2 FYNNEI. This CDR3 spans 13 amino acids. CDR3: CASNGGFGETQYF. The CDR3, as DNA: TGTGCCAGCAACGGGGGTTTCGGTGAGACCCAGTACTTC.

This clone showed up just once. The chain combines TRBV7-6 with TRBJ2-3; 7 bases are a match to TRBD2. V was pared by 4 bases and J by 5 bases, with 9 bases of the junction left unmatched. Germline loops: CDR1 SGHVS, CDR2 FNYEAQ. There are 15 residues in the CDR3. CDR3: CASSYQAGNRDTQYF. The CDR3 DNA reads TGTGCCAGCAGCTACCAAGCGGGAAACCGAGATACGCAGTATTTT. The full variable domain, in which reference TRBV7-6 and TRBJ2-3 provide the parts outside the CDR3, is GAGVSQSPRYKVTKRGQDVALRCDPISGHVSLYWYRQALGQGPEFLTYFNYEAQQDKSGLPNDRFSAERPEGSISTLTIQRTEQRDSAMYRCASSYQAGNRDTQYFGPGTRLTVL.

Only one count was recorded for this clone. The genes are TRBV5-4 and TRBJ2-5, with 7 positions matching TRBD1. The CDR3 consists of 15 residues. The germline V gene encodes CDR1 SGHNT and CDR2 YYREEE (reference sequence). Trimming cost V 2 bases and J 1 base; bases outside gene matches: 5. CDR3 sequence reads: CASSFWTGAQETQYF. The CDR3 bases are TGTGCCAGCAGCTTCTGGACAGGCGCCCAAGAGACCCAGTACTTC.

This rearrangement joins TRBV5-1 to TRBJ2-1; 7 bases are a match to TRBD2. This CDR3 region has 15 residues. With V trimmed by 2 bases and J by 1 base, 3 bases remained unmatched. CDR1 SGHRS and CDR2 YFSETQ come from the germline V gene. The DNA for the CDR3 is TGCGCCAGCAGCTTTGGCGGGAGTTCCTACAATGAGCAGTTCTTC. Protein sequence: CASSFGGSSYNEQFF. The full variable domain, with the rest looked up from reference TRBV5-1 and TRBJ2-1, is KAGVTQTPRYLIKTRGQQVTLSCSPISGHRSVSWYQQTPGQGLQFLFEYFSETQRNKGNFPGRFSGRQFSNSRSEMNVSTLELGDSALYLCASSFGGSSYNEQFFGPGTRLTVL.

The rearrangement uses TRBV18 and TRBJ2-1; no reliable D call. The CDR3 has 13 residues. Germline V gene sequence: CDR1 KGHSH, CDR2 LQKENI. V lost 1 base and J 8 bases, leaving 9 bases between the germline ends. This CDR3 is CASSPRIGDEQFF. CDR3 nucleotides: TGTGCCAGCTCACCACGAATCGGAGATGAGCAGTTCTTC. Full variable domain (outside the CDR3, taken from reference TRBV18 and TRBJ2-1): NAGVMQNPRHLVRRRGQEARLRCSPMKGHSHVYWYRQLPEEGLKFMVYLQKENIIDESGMPKERFSAEFPKEGPSILRIQQVVRGDSAAYFCASSPRIGDEQFFGPGTRLTVL.

The gene calls are TRBV29-1 and TRBJ2-3; tentatively, D is TRBD1 (6 bases). V lost 6 bases and J 3 bases, leaving 22 bases between the germline ends. This CDR3 comprises 16 residues. Looked up from germline, CDR1 is SQVTM and CDR2 is ANQGSEA. The CDR3: CSVDPTGTRGTDTQYF. The CDR3 nucleotides are TGCAGCGTCGATCCTACCGGGACAAGAGGAACAGATACGCAGTATTTT.

The CDR3 region is CASRAGQGLNTEAFF. Written as DNA, the CDR3 is TGTGCCAGCAGAGCCGGACAGGGGTTGAACACTGAAGCTTTCTTT. The chain recombines TRBV28 with TRBJ1-1; TRBD1 matches at 9 bases. Germline V lookup: CDR1 MDHEN, CDR2 SYDVKM. CDR3 length: 15 residues. Losses at the gene ends were 6 bases for V and 0 bases for J; bases not matched to a gene: 5. Using reference TRBV28 and TRBJ1-1 for the parts outside the CDR3, the full variable domain is DVKVTQSSRYLVKRTGEKVFLECVQDMDHENMFWYRQDPGLGLRLIYFSYDVKMKEKGDIPEGYSVSREKKERFSLILESASTNQTSMYLCASRAGQGLNTEAFFGQGTRLTVV.

The chain has TRBV15 and TRBJ2-3; D possibly corresponds to TRBD1 (5 bases). V lost 4 bases, J lost 3 bases, and 14 bases lay in between. Germline V gives CDR1 LNHNV, CDR2 YYDKDF (reference sequence). The CDR3 loop spans 15 amino acids. The CDR3 loop reads CATSTFMKGTDTQYF. CDR3 nucleotides: TGTGCCACCAGCACCTTTATGAAGGGGACAGATACGCAGTATTTT.

V gene TRBV18 combines with J gene TRBJ2-5; tentative D call: TRBD2 (6 bases). V gave up 3 bases and J gave up 0 bases, with 14 bases separating them. The CDR3 consists of 16 residues. CDR1 KGHSH and CDR2 LQKENI come from the germline V gene. The CDR3 DNA reads as TGTGCCAGCTCACCCCCCCGACTAGTAAACCAAGAGACCCAGTACTTC. It is translated as CASSPPRLVNQETQYF. Full variable domain (rest looked up from reference TRBV18 and TRBJ2-5): NAGVMQNPRHLVRRRGQEARLRCSPMKGHSHVYWYRQLPEEGLKFMVYLQKENIIDESGMPKERFSAEFPKEGPSILRIQQVVRGDSAAYFCASSPPRLVNQETQYFGPGTRLLVL.

The gene calls are TRBV5-1 and TRBJ2-7; D gene uncertain. The CDR3 is 14 residues long. Germline V lookup: CDR1 SGHRS, CDR2 YFSETQ. Trimming removed 0 bases at V and 4 bases at J, with 11 bases between. The DNA for the CDR3 is TGCGCCAGCAGCTTGGGGCTCGATTTTTACGAGCAGTACTTC. It translates to CASSLGLDFYEQYF.

The chain links TRBV7-3 to TRBJ2-2, with D unresolved. The CDR3 extends over 12 amino acids. Germline V gene data show CDR1 as SGHTA and CDR2 as FQGTGA. V dropped 3 bases and J dropped 6 bases, with 5 bases sitting between them. CDR3: CASSFSPGELFF. As DNA, the CDR3 is TGTGCCAGCAGCTTTAGTCCCGGGGAGCTGTTTTTT.

The rearrangement links TRBV5-1 to TRBJ2-2; D remains ambiguous. The CDR3 spans 14 residues. The V and J ends lost 4 bases and 1 base respectively, with 8 bases between them. The germline V gene has CDR1 SGHRS and CDR2 YFSETQ. The CDR3 DNA reads TGCGCCAGCAGCCTGGACGGGAACACCGGGGAGCTGTTTTTT. It encodes CASSLDGNTGELFF.

The chain joins TRBV18 to TRBJ2-2; D is unclear. V dropped 1 base and J dropped 6 bases, with 6 bases sitting between them. This CDR3 has 13 amino acids. Per germline, CDR1 KGHSH and CDR2 LQKENI. CDR3 sequence (DNA): TGTGCCAGCTCACCACTGCTAGCCGGGGAGCTGTTTTTT. Translated, it gives CASSPLLAGELFF.

This chain joins TRBV4-2 and TRBJ1-6, with D possibly matching TRBD1 (5 bases). Germline V gene sequence: CDR1 LGHNA, CDR2 YNFKEQ. The CDR3 loop spans 17 amino acids. The ends were cut back, 0 bases at V and 0 bases at J, with 9 bases in the middle. The CDR3 spells CASSQDQGNSYNSPLHF. The CDR3 coding sequence is TGTGCCAGCAGCCAAGATCAGGGCAACTCCTATAATTCACCCCTCCACTTT.

This chain connects TRBV5-4 to TRBJ1-2, with D possibly TRBD1 on 5 matching bases. Germline V lookup: CDR1 SGHNT, CDR2 YYREEE (reference sequence). With 4 bases removed from V and 5 bases from J, the gap between germline ends came to 12 bases. The CDR3 runs to 13 residues. Here the CDR3 reads CASSLSGFYGYTF. CDR3 nucleotides: TGTGCCAGCAGCCTCTCAGGGTTTTATGGCTACACCTTC.